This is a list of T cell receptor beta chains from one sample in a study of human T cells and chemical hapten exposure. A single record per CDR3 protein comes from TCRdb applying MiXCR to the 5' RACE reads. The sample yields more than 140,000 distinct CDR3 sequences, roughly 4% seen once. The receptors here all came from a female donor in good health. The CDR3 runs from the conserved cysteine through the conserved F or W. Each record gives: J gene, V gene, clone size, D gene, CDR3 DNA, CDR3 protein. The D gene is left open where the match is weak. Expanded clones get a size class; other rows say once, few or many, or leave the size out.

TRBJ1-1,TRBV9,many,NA,NA,CASSVVGGGAIF
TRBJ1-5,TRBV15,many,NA,TGTGCCACCAGCAGTTATGGGGGGCCTGGAGCCCAGCCCCAGCATTTT,CATSSYGGPGAQPQHF
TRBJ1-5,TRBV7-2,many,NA,TGTGCCAGCAGCAAGGGGGACAATCAGCCCCAGCATTTT,CASSKGDNQPQHF
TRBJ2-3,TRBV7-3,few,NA,TGTGCCAGCAGCCTCTCGGGGCACTACACAGATACGCAGTATTTT,CASSLSGHYTDTQYF
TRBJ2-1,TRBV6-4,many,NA,TGTGCCAGCAGTGACAATCGAGGGCCCTACAATGAGCAGTTCTTC,CASSDNRGPYNEQFF
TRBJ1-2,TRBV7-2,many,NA,TGTGCCAGCAGACGGGCTGGGACCAACCTCTATGGCTACACCTTC,CASRRAGTNLYGYTF
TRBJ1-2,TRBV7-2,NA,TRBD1,TGTGCCAGCAGCTTACAAACAGGGGTTGACTATGGCTACACCTTC,CASSLQTGVDYGYTF
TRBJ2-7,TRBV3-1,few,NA,TGTGCCAGCAGCGAGGAGTGGAGCTCCTACGAGCAGTACTTC,CASSEEWSSYEQYF
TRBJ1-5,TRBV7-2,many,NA,TGTGCCAGCAGCTTAGGGGATCGATTGCCCCAGCATTTT,CASSLGDRLPQHF
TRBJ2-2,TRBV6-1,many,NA,TGTGCCAGCAGTGAAGGGGGTTGGAGGACCGGGGAGCTGTTTTTT,CASSEGGWRTGELFF
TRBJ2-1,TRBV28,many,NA,TGTGCCACGGAAACAGGGAGTTCCTACAATGAGCAGTTCTTC,CATETGSSYNEQFF
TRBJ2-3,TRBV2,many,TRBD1,TGTGCCAGCAGTGAAGGGACAGGGTTGAGTTTTCCAGATACGCAGTATTTT,CASSEGTGLSFPDTQYF
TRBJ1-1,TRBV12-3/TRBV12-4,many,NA,TGTGCCAGCAGTTTTCGGACTGAAGCTTTCTTT,CASSFRTEAFF
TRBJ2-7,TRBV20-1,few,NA,TGCAGTGCCCCGGGACGGGGAACCTACGAGCAGTACTTC,CSAPGRGTYEQYF
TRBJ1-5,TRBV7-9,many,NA,TGTGCCAGCAGCCCAGAGAATCAGCCCCAGCATTTT,CASSPENQPQHF
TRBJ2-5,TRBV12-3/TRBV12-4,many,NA,TGTGCCAGCAGCCCAACTAGGAGACAAGAGACCCAGTACTTC,CASSPTRRQETQYF
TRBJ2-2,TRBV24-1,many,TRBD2,TGTGCCACCAGTGACAGACTAGCGGGGAGGAACACCGGGGAGCTGTTTTTT,CATSDRLAGRNTGELFF
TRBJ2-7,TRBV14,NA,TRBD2,TGTGCCAGCAGCCCGGGACTAGCGGGAAAAGGCGAGCAGTACTTC,CASSPGLAGKGEQYF
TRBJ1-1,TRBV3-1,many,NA,TGTGCCAGCAGCCCAGGACAGATGGCTTTCTTT,CASSPGQMAFF
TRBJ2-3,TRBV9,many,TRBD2,TGTGCCAGCAGCGGCCGGACTAGCGGGGGGCTTGCAGGGACAGATACGCAGTATTTT,CASSGRTSGGLAGTDTQYF
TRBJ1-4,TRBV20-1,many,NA,TGCAGTGCTAGCCCCCGGTTGGGGCGGGTTGAAAAACTGTTTTTT,CSASPRLGRVEKLFF
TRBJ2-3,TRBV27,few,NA,TGTGCCAGCAGTTTAGTTGGGGCTTTCACAGATACGCAGTATTTT,CASSLVGAFTDTQYF
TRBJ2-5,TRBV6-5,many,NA,TGTGCCAGCAGTTACTCATCGGGAGCCGGGGAGACCCAGTACTTC,CASSYSSGAGETQYF
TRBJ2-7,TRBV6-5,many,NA,TGTGCCAGCAGTTACTCACACTGGAACTACCCAACCTACGAGCAGTACTTC,CASSYSHWNYPTYEQYF
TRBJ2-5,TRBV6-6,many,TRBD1,TGTGCCAGCAGTTACGAGGGGGCGCACATCGGGACCCAGTACTTC,CASSYEGAHIGTQYF
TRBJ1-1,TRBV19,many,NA,TGTGCCAGTAGTATCTCACAGGTGAACACTGAAGCTTTCTTT,CASSISQVNTEAFF
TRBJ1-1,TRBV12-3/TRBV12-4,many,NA,TGTGCCAGCAGACCAGGGCTAGGTGAAGCTTTCTTT,CASRPGLGEAFF
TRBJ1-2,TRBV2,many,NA,TGTGCCAGCATCGCCCCCACTTACTATGGCTACACCTTC,CASIAPTYYGYTF
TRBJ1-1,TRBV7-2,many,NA,TGTGCCAGCAGCTTAGAGTTCGGGAACACTGAAGCTTTCTTT,CASSLEFGNTEAFF
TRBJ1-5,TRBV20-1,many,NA,TGCAGTGCTGCTTTCAACTCTCCGACAGGCGAACAGCCCCAGCATTTT,CSAAFNSPTGEQPQHF
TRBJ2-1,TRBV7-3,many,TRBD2,TGTGCCAGCAGCTCCCAGGGATTACCGGGACTAGCGGGGGCCCCGCGTATCAATGAGCAGTTCTTC,CASSSQGLPGLAGAPRINEQFF
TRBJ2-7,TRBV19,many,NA,TGTGCCAGTAGTATTCGGGGAGGTGGAGACGAGCAGTACTTC,CASSIRGGGDEQYF
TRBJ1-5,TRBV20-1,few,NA,TGCAGTGCTAGAGATTTGTGGAGCAATCAGCCCCAGCATTTT,CSARDLWSNQPQHF
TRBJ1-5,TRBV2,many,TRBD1,TGTGCCAGCAGTCCCGCGGACAGGGGGCGGGCGTTGAGCAATCAGCCCCAGCATTTT,CASSPADRGRALSNQPQHF
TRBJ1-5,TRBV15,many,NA,TGTGCCACCAGCAGAGTTAGGGGGGGCAGGCAGCCCCAGCATTTT,CATSRVRGGRQPQHF
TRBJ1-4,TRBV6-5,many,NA,TGTGCCAGCAGTAACCCAGGATCTGGATCGTTGTTTTTT,CASSNPGSGSLFF
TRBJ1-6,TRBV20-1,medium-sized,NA,TGCAGTGCTAGAGATTGGGGCGGCGGGGGGGGTTCACCCCTCCACTTT,CSARDWGGGGGSPLHF
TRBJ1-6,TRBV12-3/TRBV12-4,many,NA,TGTGCCAGCAGTCGCACTAATACCGGATCCCCGAGCCACTTT,CASSRTNTGSPSHF
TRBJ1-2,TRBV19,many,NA,TGTGCCAGTAGTATCAACCCCCGGGGACTGGATGGCGACACCTTC,CASSINPRGLDGDTF
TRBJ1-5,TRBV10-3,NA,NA,TGTGCCATCAGTGAGTCGGAGGGCAGGGATCAGCATTTT,CAISESEGRDQHF
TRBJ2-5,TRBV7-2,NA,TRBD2,TGTGCCAGCAGCTTACAGCGGGGGGGGGTGGAGACCCAGTACTTC,CASSLQRGGVETQYF
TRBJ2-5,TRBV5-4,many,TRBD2,TGTGCCAGCAGCTTTAAAGCGGGAATGGAGACCCAGTACTTC,CASSFKAGMETQYF
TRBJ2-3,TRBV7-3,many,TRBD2,TGTGCCAGCAGCTCGACTAGCCCAGATACGCAGTATTTT,CASSSTSPDTQYF
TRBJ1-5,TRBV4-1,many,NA,TGCGCCAGCAGCCAAAATATGGCGGGTCATCAGCCCCAGCATTTT,CASSQNMAGHQPQHF
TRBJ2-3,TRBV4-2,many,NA,TGTGCCAGCAGCCTGCCGGGGGCGCTCACAGATACGCAGTATTTT,CASSLPGALTDTQYF
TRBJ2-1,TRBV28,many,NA,TGTGCCAGCAGTTTTAGTTACCGGAAGGAGCAGTTCTTC,CASSFSYRKEQFF
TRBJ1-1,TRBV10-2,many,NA,TGCGCCAGCAGTGAGAACAAGGGCACTGAAGCTTTCTTT,CASSENKGTEAFF
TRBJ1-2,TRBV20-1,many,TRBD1,TGCAGTGCCCGGACAGGTTGGGGCTACACCTTC,CSARTGWGYTF
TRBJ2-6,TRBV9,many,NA,TGTGCCAGCAGCCTAAGGCCGGAAGCTTGGGCGTCCGGGGCCAACGTCCTGACTTTC,CASSLRPEAWASGANVLTF